This T cell receptor beta chain was observed in a study of blood T cell repertoires in COVID-19. Looked up from germline, CDR1 is KGHSH and CDR2 is LQKENI. Trimming cost V 0 bases and J 5 bases, with 7 bases left between them. This CDR3 region has 13 residues. Sequencing was performed with immunoSEQ multiplex PCR; in TCRdb, only in-frame clones are kept and a portion is missing. The sample contains some 110,000 clones, around 83% of which appear only once. This sequence was found in a man aged 40-49 years with acute or convalescent COVID-19. The sample comprised peripheral blood. V usage is TRBV18 and J usage is TRBJ2-5; a possible D gene is TRBD2 (5 bases). The CDR3 coding sequence is TGTGCCAGCTCACCACCTAGCGCGGAGACCCAGTACTTC. Its translation is CASSPPSAETQYF.